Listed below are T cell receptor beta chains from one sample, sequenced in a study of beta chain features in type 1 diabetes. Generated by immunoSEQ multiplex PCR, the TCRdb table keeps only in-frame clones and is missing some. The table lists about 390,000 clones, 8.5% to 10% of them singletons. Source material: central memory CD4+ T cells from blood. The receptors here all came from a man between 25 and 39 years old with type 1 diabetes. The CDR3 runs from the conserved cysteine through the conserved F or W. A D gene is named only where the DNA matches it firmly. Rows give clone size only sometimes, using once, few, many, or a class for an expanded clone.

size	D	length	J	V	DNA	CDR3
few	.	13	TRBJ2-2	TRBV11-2	TGTGCCAGCAGCCCGGACCTAACCGGGGAGCTGTTTTTT	CASSPDLTGELFF
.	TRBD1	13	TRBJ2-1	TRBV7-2	TGTGCCAGCAGCGCGGGACAGGTCAATGAGCAGTTCTTC	CASSAGQVNEQFF
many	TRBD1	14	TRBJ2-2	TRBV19	TGTGCCAGTAGTATATCAGACAGGGCCGGGGAGCTGTTTTTT	CASSISDRAGELFF
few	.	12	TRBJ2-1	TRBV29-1	TGCAGCGTTAGCAGCTCCTACAATGAGCAGTTCTTC	CSVSSSYNEQFF
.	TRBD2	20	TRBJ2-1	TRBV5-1	TGCGCCAGCAGCCTTGCCCAGCGGGAGGGCCGGGTTCGTTCCTACAATGAGCAGTTCTTC	CASSLAQREGRVRSYNEQFF
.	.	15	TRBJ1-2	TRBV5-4	TGTGCCAGCAGCCACCCGACGGGGGAGAACTATGGCTACACCTTC	CASSHPTGENYGYTF
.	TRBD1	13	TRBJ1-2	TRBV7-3	TGTGCCAGCAGAAGGGACAGCAACTATGGCTACACCTTC	CASRRDSNYGYTF
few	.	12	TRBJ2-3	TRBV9	TGTGCCAGCAGTAGGGCCACAGATACGCAGTATTTT	CASSRATDTQYF
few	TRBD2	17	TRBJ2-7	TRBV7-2	TGTGCCAGCAGCCCCAGCGGGACTAGCGGGAGGGTATACGAGCAGTACTTC	CASSPSGTSGRVYEQYF
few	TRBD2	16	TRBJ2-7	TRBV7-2	TGTGCCAGCAGCACGGGACTAGCGGGGGCTCTTGACGAGCAGTACTTC	CASSTGLAGALDEQYF
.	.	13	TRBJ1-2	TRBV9	TGTGCCAGCAGCAATTGGGCGGAGTATGGCTACACCTTC	CASSNWAEYGYTF
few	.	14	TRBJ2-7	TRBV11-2	TGTGCCAGCAGCTTTCCAGCGGGTGCCTACGAGCAGTACTTC	CASSFPAGAYEQYF
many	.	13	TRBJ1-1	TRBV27	TGTGCCAGCAGTCTCGTCTTGGGTTCCGAAGCTTTCTTT	CASSLVLGSEAFF
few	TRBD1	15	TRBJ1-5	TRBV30	TGTGCCTGGAGCCCGTCACAGGGGGGAAATCAGCCCCAGCATTTT	CAWSPSQGGNQPQHF
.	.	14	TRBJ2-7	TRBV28	TGTGCCAGCAGTTTAGGTAGCATCAGGCACGAGCAGTACTTC	CASSLGSIRHEQYF
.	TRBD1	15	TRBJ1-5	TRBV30	TGTGCCTGGAGTGTACAGTCAGGGGGCGGCCAGCCCCAGCATTTT	CAWSVQSGGGQPQHF
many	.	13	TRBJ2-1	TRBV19	TGTGCCGCGGCCCGGGACTCCTACAATGAGCAGTTCTTC	CAAARDSYNEQFF
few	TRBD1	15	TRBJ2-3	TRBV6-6	TGTGCCAGCAGTTACTCCGGGACAGGCACAGATACGCAGTATTTT	CASSYSGTGTDTQYF
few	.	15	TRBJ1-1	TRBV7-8	TGTGCCAGCAGCTTAGGTCTGGCAAGGGGCACTGAAGCTTTCTTT	CASSLGLARGTEAFF
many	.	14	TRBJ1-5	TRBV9	TGTGCCAGCAGCGTATTCCGGGGTGGTCAGCCCCAGCATTTT	CASSVFRGGQPQHF
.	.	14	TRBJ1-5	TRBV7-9	TGTGCCAGCAGCCCGTCGAATAGCAATCAGCCCCAGCATTTT	CASSPSNSNQPQHF
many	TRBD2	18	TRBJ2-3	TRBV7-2	TGTGCCAGCAGCTTAGCGTCGGGGGGACTAGGGTCCACAGATACGCAGTATTTT	CASSLASGGLGSTDTQYF
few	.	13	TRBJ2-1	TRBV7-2	TGTGCCACCCAAAGGGCCTCCTACAATGAGCAGTTCTTC	CATQRASYNEQFF
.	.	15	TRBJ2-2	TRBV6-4	TGTGCCAGCAAAATCAATCATCCAAACACCGGGGAGCTGTTTTTT	CASKINHPNTGELFF
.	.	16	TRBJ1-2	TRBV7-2	TGTGCCAGCAGCTTCCCCGGGAGGCGGAGCAACTATGGCTACACCTTC	CASSFPGRRSNYGYTF
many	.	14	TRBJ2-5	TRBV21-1	TGTGCCAGCAGCGTTCAACAGGGGGCAGAGACCCAGTACTTC	CASSVQQGAETQYF
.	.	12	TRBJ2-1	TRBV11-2	TGTGCCAGCAGCTTAGTCCGGGATGAGCAGTTCTTC	CASSLVRDEQFF
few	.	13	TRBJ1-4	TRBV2	TGTGCCAGCACAGGAGCAACTAATGAAAAACTGTTTTTT	CASTGATNEKLFF
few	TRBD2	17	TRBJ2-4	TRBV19	TGTGCCAGTACGAAAGCGGGAGCTATCTCGGGCAAAAACATTCAGTACTTC	CASTKAGAISGKNIQYF
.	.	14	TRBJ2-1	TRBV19	TGTGCCAGTAGTTCTTTGGTTTCCTACAATGAGCAGTTCTTC	CASSSLVSYNEQFF
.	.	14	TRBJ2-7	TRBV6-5	TGTGCCAGCAGTTACTCATACGGGCGGTACGAGCAGTACTTC	CASSYSYGRYEQYF
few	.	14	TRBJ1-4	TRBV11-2	TGTGCCAGCAGCATCAAGGGGGCTAATGAAAAACTGTTTTTT	CASSIKGANEKLFF
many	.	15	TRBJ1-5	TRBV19	TGTGCCAGTAGTCCAGGCGTGGAGGGCAATCAGCCCCAGCATTTT	CASSPGVEGNQPQHF
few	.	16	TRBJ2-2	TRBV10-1	TGCGCCAGCAGTGCCCGAGGACTACCCAACACCGGGGAGCTGTTTTTT	CASSARGLPNTGELFF
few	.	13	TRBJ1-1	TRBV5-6	TGTGCCAGCAGCTTTATAGAGAACACTGAAGCTTTCTTT	CASSFIENTEAFF
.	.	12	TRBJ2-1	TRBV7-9	TGTGCCAGCAGCTTAAACGGGGGTGAGCAGTTCTTC	CASSLNGGEQFF
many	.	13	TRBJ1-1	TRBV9	TGTGCCAGCAGCGTTACAGGAGTGACTGAAGCTTTCTTT	CASSVTGVTEAFF
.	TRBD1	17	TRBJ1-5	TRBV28	TGTGCCAGCATCACGTTGGGCAGGGGGACCAGCAATCAGCCCCAGCATTTT	CASITLGRGTSNQPQHF
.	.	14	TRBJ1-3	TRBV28	TGTGCCAGCAGTTTCGGAGGGCCTGGAAACACCATATATTTT	CASSFGGPGNTIYF
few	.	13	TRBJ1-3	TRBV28	TGTGCCAGCAGTTTCAACTCTGGAAACACCATATATTTT	CASSFNSGNTIYF
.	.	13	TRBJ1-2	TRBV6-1	TGTGCCAGCATTAGGCCTCCTAACTATGGCTACACCTTC	CASIRPPNYGYTF
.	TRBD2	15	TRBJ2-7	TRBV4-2	TGTGCCAGCAGCCATTCAGCGGGAGGGCCCCACGAGCAGTACTTC	CASSHSAGGPHEQYF
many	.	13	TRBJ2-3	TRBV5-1	TGCGCCAGCAGCTTGTCATTCACAGATACGCAGTATTTT	CASSLSFTDTQYF
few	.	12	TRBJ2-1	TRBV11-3	TGTGCCAGCAGCTTCAGAGGCAATGAGCAGTTCTTC	CASSFRGNEQFF
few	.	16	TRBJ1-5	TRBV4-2	TGTGCCAGCAGCCAAGATGTTGGAGGGTGGCATCAGCCCCAGCATTTT	CASSQDVGGWHQPQHF
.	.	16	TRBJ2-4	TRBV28	TGTGCCAGCAGTCCGACGGGACTCTTAGCCAAAAACATTCAGTACTTC	CASSPTGLLAKNIQYF
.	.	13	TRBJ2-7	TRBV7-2	TGTGCCAGCAGCTTACTGGGGGTCTACGAGCAGTACTTC	CASSLLGVYEQYF
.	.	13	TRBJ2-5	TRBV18	TGTGCCAGCTCACCACCAGCGATGGAGACCCAGTACTTC	CASSPPAMETQYF
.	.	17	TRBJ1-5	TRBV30	TGTGCCTGGAGTACCGGGACACTAGATTATAGCAATCAGCCCCAGCATTTT	CAWSTGTLDYSNQPQHF
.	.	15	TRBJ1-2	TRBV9	TGTGCCAGCAGCGTAGAAGGTCGCGGGGGGAATGGCTACACCTTC	CASSVEGRGGNGYTF
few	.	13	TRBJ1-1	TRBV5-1	TGCGCCAGCAGCTTGGAGGGGGAAACTGAAGCTTTCTTT	CASSLEGETEAFF
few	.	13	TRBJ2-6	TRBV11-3	TGTGCCAGCCGGGGCTCTGGGGCCAACGTCCTGACTTTC	CASRGSGANVLTF